A single sample is the source of the 32 T cell receptor beta chains below, sequenced in a study of Graves' ophthalmopathy and Graves' hyperthyroidism. RNA transcripts yielded amplified TCR beta CDR3 regions. First-round RT-PCR used HTBI primers; second-round multiplex PCR followed. TCRdb recomputed calls from the multiplex PCR reads with MiXCR, one row per CDR3 protein. The sample shows almost 750,000 distinct CDR3 sequences, 40% of them seen only once. The sample comprised peripheral blood. All receptors derive from an adult man with Graves' ophthalmopathy.

This clonotype showed up many times. The CDR3 nucleotides read TGCAGCGGGGCACTGGGGCAAGAGACCCAGTACTTC. This codes for CSGALGQETQYF. The rearrangement links TRBV29-1 to TRBJ2-5, with D hard to call. Germline V gives CDR1 SQVTM, CDR2 ANQGSEA. Deletions cut 7 bases from V and 2 bases from J, with 11 bases between. This CDR3 spans 12 amino acids.

This clonotype was seen ten or more times. This chain links TRBV12-3 or TRBV12-4 with TRBJ1-5; D gene unclear. This CDR3 has 15 amino acids. Trimming shortened V by 3 bases and J by 4 bases, and 13 bases separated the two germline ends. This CDR3 is CASSFEAEKNQPQHF. Written as DNA, the CDR3 is TGTGCCAGCAGTTTCGAGGCCGAAAAAAATCAGCCCCAGCATTTT.

This clonotype has a handful of counts. The chain couples TRBV7-8 to TRBJ1-2; 8 bases are a match to TRBD1. Germline loops: CDR1 SGHVS, CDR2 FQNEAQ. V lost 5 bases, J lost 8 bases, and 13 bases stayed unmatched. The CDR3 extends over 15 amino acids. The CDR3 region is CASSKDPRGREGYTF. The DNA for the CDR3 is TGTGCCAGCAGCAAAGATCCCAGGGGGCGCGAAGGCTACACCTTC.

This clonotype occurred once. The rearrangement uses TRBV29-1 and TRBJ1-2; 7 bases map to TRBD1. This CDR3 region has 14 residues. Looked up from germline, CDR1 is SQVTM and CDR2 is ANQGSEA. The V and J ends lost 7 bases and 0 bases, in that order; junction bases with no gene match: 8. CDR3 region: CSAITGDPNYGYTF. Written as DNA, the CDR3 is TGCAGCGCGATAACAGGGGACCCTAACTATGGCTACACCTTC.

A word on this clonotype: A read error is possible here, since a much larger clone lies one base away. The rearrangement uses TRBV11-2 and TRBJ2-5; a possible D gene is TRBD2 (6 bases). The CDR3 length is 11 residues. Germline assignment: CDR1 SGHAT and CDR2 FQNNGV. Trimming cost V 6 bases and J 7 bases, with 9 bases left between them. The CDR3 reads CASRDGGTQYF. The CDR3 nucleotides read TGTGCCAGCAGGGACGGGGGGACCCAGTACTTC.

This chain links TRBV2 with TRBJ1-2; 7 nucleotides line up with TRBD1. J was trimmed by 4 bases and V by 6 bases; bases with no gene match: 8. Germline values: CDR1 SNHLY, CDR2 FYNNEI. The CDR3 is 14 amino acids. CDR3 sequence: CASRTTGWGYGYTF. The CDR3 DNA follows: TGTGCCAGCAGGACGACAGGGTGGGGCTATGGCTACACCTTC.

In this sample, this clonotype turned up a few times. At one end the junction does not follow the germline gene, possibly because of a read error. The CDR3 spells CASSRQGGGNQPQHF. The CDR3 DNA follows: TGTGCCAGCAGTCGACAGGGCGGCGGCAATCAGCCCCAGCATTTT. The rearrangement joins TRBV24-1 to TRBJ1-5; 7 bases fit TRBD1. The CDR3 consists of 15 residues. Germline V gene lookup returns CDR1 KGHDR and CDR2 SFDVKD.

V usage is TRBV20-1 and J usage is TRBJ1-6; possibly TRBD1 for D (6 bases). The germline V gene encodes CDR1 DFQATT and CDR2 SNEGSKA (reference sequence). The V and J ends lost 6 bases and 7 bases respectively, with 16 bases between them. The CDR3 extends over 14 amino acids. CDR3 nucleotide sequence: TGCAGTGCCGTAAATACAGGGTCCAATTCACCCCTCCACTTT. This codes for CSAVNTGSNSPLHF.

The chain recombines TRBV7-9 with TRBJ1-1; TRBD1 aligns across 8 bases. V was clipped by 5 bases and J by 1 base; unmatched bases: 12. The germline gives CDR1 SEHNR, CDR2 FQNEAQ (reference sequence). This CDR3 is built from 17 residues. The CDR3 bases are TGTGCCAGCAGCATCCGGACAGGGTACTCTGGGAACACTGAAGCTTTCTTT. Translated: CASSIRTGYSGNTEAFF. Complete variable domain (other parts from reference TRBV7-9 and TRBJ1-1): DTGVSQNPRHKITKRGQNVTFRCDPISEHNRLYWYRQTLGQGPEFLTYFQNEAQLEKSRLLSDRFSAERPKGSFSTLEIQRTEQGDSAMYLCASSIRTGYSGNTEAFFGQGTRLTVV.

The V call is TRBV15, the J call TRBJ1-2; TRBD1 matches 10 bases. The CDR3 is 17 amino acids. The V and J ends lost 1 base and 8 bases, in that order; junction bases with no gene match: 13. Germline V gene sequence: CDR1 LNHNV, CDR2 YYDKDF (reference sequence). CDR3 DNA sequence: TGTGCCACCAGCAGAGTGAGGCGGGACAGGGGCTATGGCGGCTACACCTTC. It is translated as CATSRVRRDRGYGGYTF.

This chain links TRBV20-1 with TRBJ2-7; unclear D gene. The germline CDR1 and CDR2 sequences are DFQATT and SNEGSKA (reference sequence). V was clipped by 0 bases and J by 0 bases, with 9 bases between them. CDR3 length equals 14 residues. CDR3 in amino acids: CSARDRASSYEQYF. The CDR3 DNA reads TGCAGTGCTAGAGACCGGGCGAGCTCCTACGAGCAGTACTTC.

A note on this clonotype: A read error may account for a junction end that differs from germline. This chain connects TRBV24-1 to TRBJ1-4; weak D call: TRBD1 (5 bases). Germline V gene sequence: CDR1 KGHDR, CDR2 SFDVKD. The CDR3 covers 14 residues. The CDR3: CASSRDGANEKLLF. CDR3 DNA: TGTGCCAGCAGTCGGGACGGGGCTAATGAAAAACTGCTTTTT.

This chain connects TRBV7-9 to TRBJ1-6; TRBD1 matches at 9 bases. With V trimmed by 5 bases and J by 10 bases, 9 bases remained unmatched. The length of the CDR3 is 15 residues. Per the germline V gene, CDR1 is SEHNR and CDR2 is FQNEAQ (reference sequence). In DNA, the CDR3 is TGTGCCAGCAGCGCCACCGGGACAGGGCACTCACCCCTCCACTTT. This codes for CASSATGTGHSPLHF. The full variable domain, rest sourced from reference TRBV7-9 and TRBJ1-6, is DTGVSQNPRHKITKRGQNVTFRCDPISEHNRLYWYRQTLGQGPEFLTYFQNEAQLEKSRLLSDRFSAERPKGSFSTLEIQRTEQGDSAMYLCASSATGTGHSPLHFGNGTRLTVT.

This clonotype was observed many times. The J gene is TRBJ2-7, the V gene TRBV7-9; D uncertain. The germline V gene encodes CDR1 SEHNR and CDR2 FQNEAQ (reference sequence). V was shortened by 4 bases and J by 3 bases, with 4 bases between the two germline ends. The CDR3 loop spans 11 amino acids. CDR3 residues: CASSSLYEQYF. In DNA form, the CDR3 reads TGTGCCAGCAGCTCTCTCTACGAGCAGTACTTC.

This clonotype was detected a few times. This sequence joins TRBV19 and TRBJ2-6, with D possibly TRBD1 on 6 matching bases. V was cut by 3 bases and J by 0 bases, with 18 bases left in between. Germline V CDR1 and CDR2: LNHDA, SQIVND (reference sequence). There are 19 residues in the CDR3. In DNA form, the CDR3 reads TGTGCCAGTAGTATTTTCGGGACACCTGGGGGCTCTGGGGCCAACGTCCTGACTTTC. Residues: CASSIFGTPGGSGANVLTF.

This chain uses TRBV7-9 with TRBJ1-2; TRBD1 is a possible D gene (6 bases). The ends were cut back, 6 bases at V and 5 bases at J, with 13 bases in the middle. Germline-derived CDR1 and CDR2 are SEHNR and FQNEAQ (reference sequence). The CDR3 has 13 amino acids. CDR3 amino acids: CASSGGQPYGYTF. The CDR3 DNA sequence: TGTGCCAGCAGTGGGGGACAACCATATGGCTACACCTTC.

The count of this clonotype is one. The genes are TRBV7-9 and TRBJ2-5; D is unresolved. Per the germline V gene, CDR1 is SEHNR and CDR2 is FQNEAQ (reference sequence). The CDR3 runs 17 residues. The ends were cut back, 3 bases at V and 1 base at J, with 18 bases in the middle. CDR3 amino acids: CASSLRSRNNFQETQYF. CDR3 bases: TGTGCCAGCAGCTTGAGGTCAAGAAACAATTTCCAAGAGACCCAGTACTTC.

This clonotype was detected once. The V and J genes are TRBV7-9 and TRBJ2-7, with a tentative D call TRBD2 (5 bases). Germline CDR1 and CDR2: SEHNR and FQNEAQ (reference sequence). The CDR3 runs 13 residues. The V end lost 5 bases, the J end lost 6 bases, and 14 bases lay between the germline ends. CDR3 sequence: CASSQEGGFEQYF. The CDR3 coding sequence is TGTGCCAGCAGCCAAGAGGGTGGATTCGAGCAGTACTTC. Drawing the rest from reference TRBV7-9 and TRBJ2-7, the complete variable domain is DTGVSQNPRHKITKRGQNVTFRCDPISEHNRLYWYRQTLGQGPEFLTYFQNEAQLEKSRLLSDRFSAERPKGSFSTLEIQRTEQGDSAMYLCASSQEGGFEQYFGPGTRLTVT.

The chain is built from TRBV7-2 and TRBJ2-5; possible D gene TRBD2, 5 bases. Deletions cut 5 bases from V and 3 bases from J, with 10 bases between. The CDR3 sequence is 13 residues long. In germline, CDR1 is SGHTA, CDR2 FQGNSA. The CDR3 region has the DNA TGTGCCAGCAGCCCGAGAGGGAAAGAGACCCAGTACTTC. It yields the protein CASSPRGKETQYF. The whole variable domain, remainder taken from reference TRBV7-2 and TRBJ2-5, is GAGVSQSPSNKVTEKGKDVELRCDPISGHTALYWYRQSLGQGLEFLIYFQGNSAPDKSGLPSDRFSAERTGGSVSTLTIQRTQQEDSAVYLCASSPRGKETQYFGPGTRLLVL.

As concerns this clonotype: Just one base apart from a much larger clone, this may be a read error. The rearrangement links TRBV24-1 to TRBJ1-5; 10 nucleotides match TRBD1. Per germline, CDR1 KGHDR and CDR2 SFDVKD. This CDR3 is built from 15 residues. Losses at the gene ends were 12 bases for V and 4 bases for J; bases not matched to a gene: 11. CDR3 protein: CAGSYLGQGNQPQHF. CDR3 in DNA: TGTGCCGGCAGTTACCTGGGACAGGGGAATCAGCCCCAGCATTTT.

J is TRBJ1-2 and V is TRBV20-1, with a weak D call TRBD1 (5 bases). The CDR3 sequence is 14 residues long. The V and J ends lost 3 bases and 2 bases respectively, with 13 bases between them. CDR1 DFQATT and CDR2 SNEGSKA come from the germline V gene (reference sequence). The CDR3 loop reads CSARGGESNYGYTF. The CDR3 bases are TGCAGTGCTAGGGGGGGGGAATCGAACTATGGCTACACCTTC.

The chain has TRBV4-3 and TRBJ1-5; 7 bases align to TRBD1. The germline V gene encodes CDR1 LGHNA and CDR2 YSLEER. J gave up 0 bases and V 4 bases, and 12 bases lay outside the gene matches. The CDR3 totals 18 residues. Here the CDR3 reads CASSPTGTARYSNQPQHF. CDR3 nucleotides: TGCGCCAGCAGCCCAACAGGGACAGCAAGATATAGCAATCAGCCCCAGCATTTT.

V usage is TRBV19 and J usage is TRBJ2-2, with 7 bases matching TRBD1. CDR1 and CDR2 from the germline V gene are LNHDA and SQIVND (reference sequence). Trimming at V came to 5 bases and at J to 5 bases, leaving 5 bases not matched to a gene. This CDR3 spans 14 amino acids. CDR3 residues: CASSPGQETGELFF. The CDR3 DNA is TGTGCCAGTAGTCCAGGACAGGAGACCGGGGAGCTGTTTTTT.

This clonotype was counted at least ten times. The chain employs TRBV5-1 and TRBJ1-2; D call uncertain. The CDR3 sequence is 13 residues long. Trimming took off 4 bases at V and 0 bases at J, with 7 bases between the two ends. Per the germline V gene, CDR1 is SGHRS and CDR2 is YFSETQ. Here the CDR3 reads CASSHRANYGYTF. Written as DNA, the CDR3 is TGCGCCAGCAGCCACCGAGCTAACTATGGCTACACCTTC.

The chain employs TRBV2 and TRBJ1-5; D perhaps matches TRBD1 (5 bases). Germline V CDR1 and CDR2: SNHLY, FYNNEI. CDR3 length: 14 amino acids. Trimming left V 7 bases short and J 6 bases short, with 16 bases between. The CDR3 DNA follows: TGTGCCAGCACCTGGGACCTACCCGGTCAGCCCCAGCATTTT. It yields the protein CASTWDLPGQPQHF.

Only a few counts were recorded for this clonotype. The genes are TRBV20-1 and TRBJ2-7, with 8 bases lining up with TRBD1. The CDR3 loop spans 11 amino acids. The germline V gene has CDR1 DFQATT and CDR2 SNEGSKA (reference sequence). V lost 6 bases and J lost 5; bases outside the gene matches: 3. CDR3 nucleotides: TGCAGTGCCCCGGACAGGGACGAGCAGTACTTC. Translation: CSAPDRDEQYF.

This clonotype has just a few counts. The gene calls are TRBV10-3 and TRBJ1-5, with TRBD1 as a possible D gene (6 bases). The CDR3 length is 14 residues. The germline CDR1 and CDR2 sequences are ENHRY and SYGVKD. The V and J ends lost 1 base and 5 bases respectively, with 9 bases between them. The CDR3 region is CAISEWAGDQPQHF. In DNA, the CDR3 is TGTGCCATCAGTGAGTGGGCAGGGGATCAGCCCCAGCATTTT.

Ten or more counts support this clonotype. This rearrangement joins TRBV25-1 to TRBJ2-3; no clear D gene. V dropped 5 bases and J dropped 4 bases, with 10 bases sitting between them. CDR3 length: 13 amino acids. Germline CDR1 is MGHDK and CDR2 is SYGVNS. DNA of the CDR3: TGTGCCAGCAGTCGGAGTGGGGCAGATACGCAGTATTTT. Translating it yields CASSRSGADTQYF.

The chain uses TRBV20-1 and TRBJ2-7, with 10 bases aligning to TRBD2. In germline, CDR1 is DFQATT, CDR2 SNEGSKA (reference sequence). V shed 0 bases, J shed 3 bases, and the junction held 11 bases outside the gene matches. The CDR3 runs 17 residues. The CDR3 sequence: CSARDPLAGVPIYEQYF. The CDR3 nucleotides read TGCAGTGCTAGAGATCCTCTAGCGGGAGTGCCAATCTACGAGCAGTACTTC.

The chain employs TRBV9 and TRBJ2-5; D is unclear. This CDR3 is built from 14 residues. The V gene's germline CDR1 is SGDLS and CDR2 YYNGEE. V was cut by 7 bases and J by 3 bases, with 16 bases left in between. The CDR3 coding sequence is TGTGCCAGCTCACCACCTCGTGAAGAAGAGACCCAGTACTTC. Translated, it gives CASSPPREEETQYF.

The rearrangement joins TRBV20-1 to TRBJ1-2; no clear D. Trimming removed 0 bases at V and 3 bases at J, with 8 bases between. Germline values: CDR1 DFQATT, CDR2 SNEGSKA (reference sequence). The CDR3 loop spans 13 amino acids. For the CDR3, the DNA is TGCAGTGCTAGAGATTACAGAGACTATGGCTACACCTTC. As protein: CSARDYRDYGYTF.

This clonotype showed up many times. This chain links TRBV7-2 with TRBJ2-7, with 7 bases aligning to TRBD1. The CDR3 length is 17 residues. The germline V gene has CDR1 SGHTA and CDR2 FQGNSA. V lost 1 base and J lost 2; bases outside the gene matches: 11. The CDR3 is CASSLGGHGTVTYEQYF. CDR3 coding DNA: TGTGCCAGCAGCTTAGGGGGGCACGGGACAGTAACCTACGAGCAGTACTTC. Variable domain in full (rest from reference TRBV7-2 and TRBJ2-7): GAGVSQSPSNKVTEKGKDVELRCDPISGHTALYWYRQSLGQGLEFLIYFQGNSAPDKSGLPSDRFSAERTGGSVSTLTIQRTQQEDSAVYLCASSLGGHGTVTYEQYFGPGTRLTVT.